The sequence of this T cell receptor beta chain was determined in a study of blood T cell repertoires in COVID-19 (dated by TCRdb to the early 2020s). As for the study more broadly: Collaborator samples came from the United States, Italy and Spain and covered acute and convalescent phases of COVID-19. The material from the prospective study consisted of cDNA or gDNA derived from T cells, B-cell-depleted T cells, or PBMCs. The dataset comprised deeply sampled blood TCRbeta repertoires from subjects exposed to, actively infected with, or recovered from COVID-19. A freely available public database, intended as a resource for researchers studying the immune response to SARS-CoV-2, is where the repertoires were released. The samples were drawn from two sources: the first 160 participants of the ongoing ImmuneRACE study, and 1,254 subjects contributed by 6 global collaborators. Nearly every sample came with metadata listing a de-identified subject ID, COVID-19 status, age in years and sex. Where available, HLA class I and class II types were obtained from metadata supplied by the sample provider rather than from assay-based typing.

What the research found in general, with its limitations: The amount of clinical and demographic metadata varied by source and participant and was provided uncurated.

Samples from volunteer blood donors who had recovered from COVID-19 were contributed by a second Seattle source. Collaborating institutions collected whole blood in K2EDTA tubes following their own protocols. Collaborator samples were shipped for TCRbeta analysis as frozen whole blood, isolated PBMCs, or DNA extracted from either sample type. The immunoSEQ Assay, a bias-controlled multiplex PCR, was used to amplify TCRbeta CDR3 regions from genomic DNA. From the authors' description of their analysis: Within the assay, amplification of reference gene primers was used to estimate how many nucleated cells each sample contained. To quantify the absolute abundance of each unique TCRbeta CDR3 rearrangement, sequence reads were collapsed and filtered. For each sample, productive Simpson clonality was calculated as the square root of Simpson's diversity index across productive rearrangements. As stored in TCRdb, this immuneACCESS dataset retains in-frame rearrangements with V and J assigned. A fraction of the clones does not appear; measured against another copy, unresolved V genes explain less than half of the discrepancy, and the remainder lacks a known reason. V and J calls and clone size are copied from that table; D and trimming were computed from the DNA. This sample comprises around 200,000 clones, 80% to 90% of them detected only once. In total, the top ten clones hold about 0.96% of the sample.

As to this clone: Which antigen it targets is not known. There are no base qualities to consult, and no much larger clone falls within one base.

The sequenced sample was peripheral blood. The sequence derives from a woman aged 18-35 years who had recovered from COVID-19.

The CDR3 here reads CASSDGTGITDTQYF. DNA sequence: TGTGCCAGCAGCGACGGGACAGGGATCACAGATACGCAGTATTTT. The chain joins TRBV21-1 to TRBJ2-3; TRBD1 was called by the table and not checked on the DNA. TRBV21-1 is given as a pseudogene. The CDR3 numbers 15 residues from cysteine through phenylalanine. Only the CDR3 DNA is retained, 45 bases long and in frame from the first base.